This record concerns one TCR beta chain sequence. No antigen is known for it. These data originate in a study of cytomegalovirus exposure and HLA in healthy donors. Vbeta (60) and Jbeta (13) primers were used in the PCR. TCRdb's table, derived via immunoSEQ multiplex PCR, lists solely in-frame clones and lacks some. The sample records 140,000 to 150,000 clones, just over 65% being singletons. This CDR3 has 19 residues. V gave up 2 bases and J gave up 2 bases; unmatched junction bases: 18. Germline V gene data show CDR1 as MDHEN and CDR2 as SYDVKM. Study-wide findings and caveats: There were a few CMV-associated chains whose specificity for CMV antigens was confirmed in vitro.

The rearrangement joins TRBV28 to TRBJ2-7; 7 bases are a match to TRBD2. The sequence derives from a woman aged 55-69 years in good health and CMV-seronegative. The sample taken for sequencing was PBMCs. The CDR3, as DNA: TGTGCCAGCAGTTTAGGGGCGGGAGTAGGAACTCGGTCCGCCTACGAGCAGTACTTC. The encoded protein is CASSLGAGVGTRSAYEQYF.